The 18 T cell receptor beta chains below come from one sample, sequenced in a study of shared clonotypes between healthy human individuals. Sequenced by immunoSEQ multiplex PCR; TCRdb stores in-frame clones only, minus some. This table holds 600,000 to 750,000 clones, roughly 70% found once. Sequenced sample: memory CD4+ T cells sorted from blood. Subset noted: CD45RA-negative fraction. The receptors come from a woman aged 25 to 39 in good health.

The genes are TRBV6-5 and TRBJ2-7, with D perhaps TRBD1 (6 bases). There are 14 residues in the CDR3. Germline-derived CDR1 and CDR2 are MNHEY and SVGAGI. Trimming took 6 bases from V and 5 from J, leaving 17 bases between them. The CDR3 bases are TGTGCCAGCAGCCCGGACAGTTTGAAGGACGAGCAGTACTTC. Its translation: CASSPDSLKDEQYF.

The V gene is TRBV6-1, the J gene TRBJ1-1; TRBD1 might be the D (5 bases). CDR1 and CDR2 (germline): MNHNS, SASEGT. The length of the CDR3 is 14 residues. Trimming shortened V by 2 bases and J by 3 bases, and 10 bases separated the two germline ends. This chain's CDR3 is CASSEWVGDTEAFF. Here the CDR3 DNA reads TGTGCCAGCAGTGAATGGGTAGGGGACACTGAAGCTTTCTTT.

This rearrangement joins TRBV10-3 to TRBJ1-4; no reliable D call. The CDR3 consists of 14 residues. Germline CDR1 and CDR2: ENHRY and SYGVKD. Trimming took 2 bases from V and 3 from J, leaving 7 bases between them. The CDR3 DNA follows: TGTGCCATCAGTGAGGGGGTGGCTAATGAAAAACTGTTTTTT. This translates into CAISEGVANEKLFF.

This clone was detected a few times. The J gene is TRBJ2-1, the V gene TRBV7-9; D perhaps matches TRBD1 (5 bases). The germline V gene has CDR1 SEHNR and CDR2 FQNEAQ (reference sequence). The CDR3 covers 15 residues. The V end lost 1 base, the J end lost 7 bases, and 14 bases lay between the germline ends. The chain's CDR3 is CASSLGRRQGNEQFF. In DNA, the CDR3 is TGTGCCAGCAGCTTAGGCCGACGTCAGGGAAATGAGCAGTTCTTC.

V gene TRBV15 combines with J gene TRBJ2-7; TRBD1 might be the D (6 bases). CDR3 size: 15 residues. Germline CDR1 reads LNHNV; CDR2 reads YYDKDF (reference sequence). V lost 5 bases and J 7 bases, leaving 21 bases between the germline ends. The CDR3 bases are TGTGCCACCAGCCCAACCAGGGGAACACCTAAAGAGCAGTACTTC. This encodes CATSPTRGTPKEQYF.

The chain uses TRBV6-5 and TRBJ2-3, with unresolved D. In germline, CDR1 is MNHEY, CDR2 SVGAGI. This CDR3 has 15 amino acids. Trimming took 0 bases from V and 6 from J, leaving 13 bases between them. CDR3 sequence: CASSYSYSHVDTQYF. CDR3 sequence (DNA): TGTGCCAGCAGTTACTCGTACTCTCACGTGGATACGCAGTATTTT.

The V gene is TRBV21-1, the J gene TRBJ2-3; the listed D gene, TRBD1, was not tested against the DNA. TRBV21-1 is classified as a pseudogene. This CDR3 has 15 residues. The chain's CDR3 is CASSHWDRGPDTQYF. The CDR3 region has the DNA TGTGCCAGCAGCCACTGGGACAGGGGGCCAGATACGCAGTATTTT.

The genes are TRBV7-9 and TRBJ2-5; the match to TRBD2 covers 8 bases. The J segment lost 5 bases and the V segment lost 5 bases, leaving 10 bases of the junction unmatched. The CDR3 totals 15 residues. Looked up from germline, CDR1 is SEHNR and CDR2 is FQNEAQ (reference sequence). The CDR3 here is CASSPPTGGPETQYF. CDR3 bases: TGTGCCAGCAGCCCCCCTACGGGAGGGCCGGAGACCCAGTACTTC.

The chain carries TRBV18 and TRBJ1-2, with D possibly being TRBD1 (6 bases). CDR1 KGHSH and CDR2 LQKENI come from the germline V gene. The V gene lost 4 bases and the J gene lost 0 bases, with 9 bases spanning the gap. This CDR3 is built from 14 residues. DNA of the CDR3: TGTGCCAGCTCACAACAGGGAGCTAACTATGGCTACACCTTC. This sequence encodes CASSQQGANYGYTF.

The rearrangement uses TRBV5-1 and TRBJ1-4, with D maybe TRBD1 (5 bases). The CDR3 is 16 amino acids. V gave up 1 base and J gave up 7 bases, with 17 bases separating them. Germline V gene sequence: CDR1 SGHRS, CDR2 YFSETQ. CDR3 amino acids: CASSLRGAGDGEKLFF. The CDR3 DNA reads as TGCGCCAGCAGCTTGAGGGGCGCAGGAGACGGTGAAAAACTGTTTTTT.

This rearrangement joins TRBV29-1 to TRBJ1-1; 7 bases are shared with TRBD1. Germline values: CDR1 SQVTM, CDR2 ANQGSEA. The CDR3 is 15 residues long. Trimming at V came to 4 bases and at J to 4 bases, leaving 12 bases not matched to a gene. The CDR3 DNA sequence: TGCAGCGTTGGTGAGGCAGGGGGGGCTTCCACTGAAGCTTTCTTT. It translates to CSVGEAGGASTEAFF.

The CDR3 DNA is TGTGCCAGTAGGACTAGGCCGGCAGGGGGAGTCAATGAGCAGTTCTTC. Protein: CASRTRPAGGVNEQFF. The genes are TRBV19 and TRBJ2-1; tentative D call: TRBD1 (7 bases). V was clipped by 6 bases and J by 6 bases, with 21 bases between them. The CDR3 has 16 amino acids. Germline CDR1 LNHDA, CDR2 SQIVND (reference sequence).

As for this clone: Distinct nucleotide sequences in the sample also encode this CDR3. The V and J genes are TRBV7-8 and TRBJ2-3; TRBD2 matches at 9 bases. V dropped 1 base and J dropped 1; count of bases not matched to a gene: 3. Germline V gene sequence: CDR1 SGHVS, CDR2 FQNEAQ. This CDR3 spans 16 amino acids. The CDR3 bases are TGTGCCAGCAGCTTAGTAGCGGGAGTGGGCACAGATACGCAGTATTTT. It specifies CASSLVAGVGTDTQYF.

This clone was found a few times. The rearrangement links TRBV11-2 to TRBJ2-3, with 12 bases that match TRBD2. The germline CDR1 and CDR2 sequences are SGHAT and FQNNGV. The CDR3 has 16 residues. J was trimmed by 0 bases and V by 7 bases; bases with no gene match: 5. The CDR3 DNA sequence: TGTGCCAGCACCCTGACTAGCGGGGGCAGCACAGATACGCAGTATTTT. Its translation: CASTLTSGGSTDTQYF.

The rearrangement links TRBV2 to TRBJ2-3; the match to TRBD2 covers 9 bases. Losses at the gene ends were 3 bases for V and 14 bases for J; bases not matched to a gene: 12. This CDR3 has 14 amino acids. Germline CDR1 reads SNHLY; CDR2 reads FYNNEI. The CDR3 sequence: CASSESLAGTLVYF. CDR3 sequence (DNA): TGTGCCAGCAGTGAGAGTCTAGCGGGGACCCTCGTGTATTTT.

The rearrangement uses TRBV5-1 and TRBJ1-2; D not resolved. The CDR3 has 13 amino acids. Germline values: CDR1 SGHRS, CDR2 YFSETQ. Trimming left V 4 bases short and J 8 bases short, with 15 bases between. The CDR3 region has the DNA TGCGCCAGCAGCCCAAGCGGGGATCGCGGCTACACCTTC. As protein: CASSPSGDRGYTF.

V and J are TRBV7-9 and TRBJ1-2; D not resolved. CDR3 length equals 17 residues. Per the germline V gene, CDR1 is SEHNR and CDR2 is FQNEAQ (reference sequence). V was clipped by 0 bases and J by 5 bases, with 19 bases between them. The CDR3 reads CASSLASLLPGGYGYTF. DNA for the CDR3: TGTGCCAGCAGCTTAGCGTCTTTGTTGCCCGGAGGATATGGCTACACCTTC.

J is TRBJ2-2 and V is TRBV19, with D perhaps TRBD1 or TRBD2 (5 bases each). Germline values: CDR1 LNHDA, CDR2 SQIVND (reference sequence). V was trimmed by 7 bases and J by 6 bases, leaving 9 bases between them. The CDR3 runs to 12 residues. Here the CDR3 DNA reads TGTGCCAGTACTTGGGGGTCCGGGGAGCTGTTTTTT. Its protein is CASTWGSGELFF.